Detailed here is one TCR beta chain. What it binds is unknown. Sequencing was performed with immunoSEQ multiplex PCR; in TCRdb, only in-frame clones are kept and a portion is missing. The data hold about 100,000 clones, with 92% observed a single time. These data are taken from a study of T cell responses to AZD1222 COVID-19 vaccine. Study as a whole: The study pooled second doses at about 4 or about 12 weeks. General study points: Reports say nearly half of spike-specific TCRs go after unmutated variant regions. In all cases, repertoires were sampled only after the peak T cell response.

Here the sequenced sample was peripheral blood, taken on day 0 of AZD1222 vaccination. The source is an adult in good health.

CDR3 bases: TGTGCCAGTAGTATTGGCCGAGACGGAGGCTACACCTTC. Protein sequence: CASSIGRDGGYTF. The chain has TRBV19 and TRBJ1-2; D ambiguous. The CDR3 covers 13 residues. Germline CDR1 and CDR2: LNHDA and SQIVND (reference sequence). V shed 3 bases and J shed 8 bases, with 13 bases lying between them.